The next 3 T cell receptor beta chains were all read from a single sample in a study of blood T cells in healthy people across ages. A second about 7 to 11 cycle PCR used barcoded and J-beta primers. TCRdb recomputed calls from the 5' RACE reads with MiXCR, one row per CDR3 protein. The profile shows roughly 800,000 distinct CDR3 sequences, 20% to 30% of them singletons. The sample was also reused in another study, on T cells of mothers and their children.

The sequenced material came from blood. These receptors all come from a boy aged 5-17 years in good health.

The genes are TRBV20-1 and TRBJ2-7, with a possible D match to TRBD1 (6 bases). V was cut by 3 bases and J by 4 bases, with 16 bases left in between. CDR3 length equals 14 residues. Germline V CDR1 and CDR2: DFQATT, SNEGSKA (reference sequence). CDR3: CSASYRVFGYEQYF. The CDR3 DNA sequence: TGCAGTGCTAGCTACAGGGTTTTTGGATACGAGCAGTACTTC.

J is TRBJ2-7 and V is TRBV28; either TRBD1 or TRBD2 may supply D (5 bases each). The tail of the sequence fits TRBJ2-1 better, so the J call may be wrong. Germline V lookup: CDR1 MDHEN, CDR2 SYDVKM. The CDR3 totals 15 residues. The CDR3 nucleotides are TGTGCCAGCAGTTTACCGGGACGGGGAAATAGTGAGCAGTTCTTC. Encoded protein: CASSLPGRGNSEQFF.

This clonotype was seen a few times. V gene TRBV7-2 combines with J gene TRBJ2-5, with TRBD2 matching over 8 bases. CDR3 length: 13 residues. Per the germline V gene, CDR1 is SGHTA and CDR2 is FQGNSA. The ends lost 1 base at V and 9 bases at J; junction bases unmatched: 4. The CDR3 sequence: CASSLGTSRAQYF. The DNA for the CDR3 is TGTGCCAGCAGCTTAGGGACTAGCAGGGCCCAGTACTTC.